This TCR beta chain was documented in a study of OX40 agonist ivuxolimab in advanced cancers. CDR1 is MDHEN and CDR2 is SYDVKM in the germline V gene. The CDR3 covers 14 residues. V shed 2 bases and J shed 7 bases, with 12 bases lying between them. This clone was recorded once. Repertoires were generated with immunoSEQ multiplex PCR, while TCRdb's copy carries only in-frame clones and drops some. Of approximately 52,000 clones detected, about 86% appear once; the ten largest clones hold roughly 12%. The receptor was derived from an adult with an advanced solid tumor such as melanoma, head and neck, liver or kidney cancer. The chain has TRBV28 and TRBJ1-5; D possibly corresponds to TRBD1 (6 bases). The material was CD4+ or CD8+ T cells sorted from blood, obtained in a trial of the OX40 agonist ivuxolimab. The CDR3: CASSLGRGGQPQHF. The CDR3 coding sequence is TGTGCCAGCAGTTTAGGTAGGGGGGGGCAGCCCCAGCATTTT.